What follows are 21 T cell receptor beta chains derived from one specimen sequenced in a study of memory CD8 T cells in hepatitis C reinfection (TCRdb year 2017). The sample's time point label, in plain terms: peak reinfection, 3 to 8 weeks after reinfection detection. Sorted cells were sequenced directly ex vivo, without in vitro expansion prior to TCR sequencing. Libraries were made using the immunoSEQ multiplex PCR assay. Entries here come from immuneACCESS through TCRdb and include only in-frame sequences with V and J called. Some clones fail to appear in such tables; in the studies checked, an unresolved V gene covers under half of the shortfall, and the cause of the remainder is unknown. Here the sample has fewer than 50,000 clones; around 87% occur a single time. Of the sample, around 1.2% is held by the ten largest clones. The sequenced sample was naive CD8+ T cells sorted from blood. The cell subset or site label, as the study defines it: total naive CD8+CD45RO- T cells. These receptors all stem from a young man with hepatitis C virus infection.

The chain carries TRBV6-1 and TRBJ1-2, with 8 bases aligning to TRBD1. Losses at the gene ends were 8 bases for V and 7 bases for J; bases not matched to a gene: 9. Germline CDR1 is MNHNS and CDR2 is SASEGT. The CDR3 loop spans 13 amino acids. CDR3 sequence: CASGKDRVGGYTF. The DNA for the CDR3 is TGTGCCAGCGGAAAGGACAGGGTTGGTGGCTACACCTTC.

The CDR3 loop reads CASSSGQGARGNQPQHF. The DNA for the CDR3 is TGTGCCAGCAGCTCGGGACAGGGGGCAAGGGGCAATCAGCCCCAGCATTTT. The genes are TRBV7-2 and TRBJ1-5; 12 bases fit TRBD1. V shed 4 bases and J 2 bases; nucleotides not matched to a gene: 6. Per the germline V gene, CDR1 is SGHTA and CDR2 is FQGNSA. The CDR3 runs to 17 residues.

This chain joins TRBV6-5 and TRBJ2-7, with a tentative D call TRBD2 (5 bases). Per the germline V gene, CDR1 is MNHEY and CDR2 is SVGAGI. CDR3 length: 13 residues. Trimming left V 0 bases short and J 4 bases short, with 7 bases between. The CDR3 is CASSYSTTYEQYF. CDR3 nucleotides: TGTGCCAGCAGTTACTCGACTACTTACGAGCAGTACTTC.

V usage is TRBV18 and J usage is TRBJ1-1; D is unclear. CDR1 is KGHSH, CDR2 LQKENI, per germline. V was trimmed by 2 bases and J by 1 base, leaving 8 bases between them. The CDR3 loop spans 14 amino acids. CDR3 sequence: CASSPVGGNTEAFF. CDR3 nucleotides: TGTGCCAGCTCACCAGTCGGAGGGAACACTGAAGCTTTCTTT.

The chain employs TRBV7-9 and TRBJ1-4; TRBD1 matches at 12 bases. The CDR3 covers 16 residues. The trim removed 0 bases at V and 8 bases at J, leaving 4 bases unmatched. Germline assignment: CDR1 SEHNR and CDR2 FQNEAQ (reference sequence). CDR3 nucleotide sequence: TGTGCCAGCAGCTTAGCGGGGGGACAGGGGGCCGAAAAACTGTTTTTT. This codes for CASSLAGGQGAEKLFF.

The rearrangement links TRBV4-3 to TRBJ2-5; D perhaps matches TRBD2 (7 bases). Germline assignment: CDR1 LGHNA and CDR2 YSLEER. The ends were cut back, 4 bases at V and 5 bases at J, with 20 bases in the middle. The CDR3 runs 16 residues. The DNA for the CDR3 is TGCGCCAGCAGCCCCGACCCACGGGGGGCCCTGGAGACCCAGTACTTC. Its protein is CASSPDPRGALETQYF.

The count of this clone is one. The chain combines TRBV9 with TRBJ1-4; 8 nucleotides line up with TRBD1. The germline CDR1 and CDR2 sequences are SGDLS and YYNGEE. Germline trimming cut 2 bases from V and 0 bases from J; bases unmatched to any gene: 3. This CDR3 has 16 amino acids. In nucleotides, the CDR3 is TGTGCCAGCAGCGTTGCGGGACAGGCAACTAATGAAAAACTGTTTTTT. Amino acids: CASSVAGQATNEKLFF.

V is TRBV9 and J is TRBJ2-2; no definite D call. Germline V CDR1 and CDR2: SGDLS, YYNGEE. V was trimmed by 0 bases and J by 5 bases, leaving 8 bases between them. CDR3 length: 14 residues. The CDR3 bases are TGTGCCAGCAGCGTAGCGCCGGGTACCGGGGAGCTGTTTTTT. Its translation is CASSVAPGTGELFF.

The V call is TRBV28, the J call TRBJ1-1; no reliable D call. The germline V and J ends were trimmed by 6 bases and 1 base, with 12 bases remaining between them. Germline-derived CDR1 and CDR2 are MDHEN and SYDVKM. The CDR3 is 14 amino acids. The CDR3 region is CASSHRGGNTEAFF. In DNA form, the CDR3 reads TGTGCCAGCAGCCACCGAGGAGGGAACACTGAAGCTTTCTTT.

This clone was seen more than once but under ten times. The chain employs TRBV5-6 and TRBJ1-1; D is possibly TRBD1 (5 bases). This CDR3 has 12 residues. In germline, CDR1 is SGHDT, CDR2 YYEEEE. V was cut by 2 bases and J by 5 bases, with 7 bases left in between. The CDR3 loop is CASSLGVTEAFF. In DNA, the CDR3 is TGTGCCAGCAGCTTAGGGGTTACTGAAGCTTTCTTT.

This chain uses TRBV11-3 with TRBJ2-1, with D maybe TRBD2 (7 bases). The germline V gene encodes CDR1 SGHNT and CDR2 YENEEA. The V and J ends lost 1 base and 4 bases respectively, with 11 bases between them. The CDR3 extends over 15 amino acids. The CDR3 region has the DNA TGTGCCAGCAGCTTAGCGAGGGGGGGGTACAATGAGCAGTTCTTC. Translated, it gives CASSLARGGYNEQFF.

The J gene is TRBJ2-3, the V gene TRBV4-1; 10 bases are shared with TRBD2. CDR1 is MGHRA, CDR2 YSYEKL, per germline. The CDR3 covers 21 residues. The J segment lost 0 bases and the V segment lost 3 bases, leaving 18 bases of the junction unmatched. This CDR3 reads CASSQDFPGLALNPSTDTQYF. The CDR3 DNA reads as TGCGCCAGCAGCCAGGACTTCCCGGGACTAGCGCTGAACCCTAGCACAGATACGCAGTATTTT.

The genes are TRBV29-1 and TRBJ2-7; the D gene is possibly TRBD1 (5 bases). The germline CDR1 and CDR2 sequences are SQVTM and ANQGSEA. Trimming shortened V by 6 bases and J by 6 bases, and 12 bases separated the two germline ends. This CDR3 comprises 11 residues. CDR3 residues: CSVYDSGEQYF. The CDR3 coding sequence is TGCAGCGTGTATGACAGTGGCGAGCAGTACTTC.

The CDR3 DNA sequence: TGTGCCAGCAGTTTATCGGCGGGAGGACGGTCCTACAATGAGCAGTTCTTC. This gives the protein CASSLSAGGRSYNEQFF. This chain joins TRBV27 and TRBJ2-1; 8 nucleotides agree with TRBD2. Trimming cost V 0 bases and J 1 base; bases outside gene matches: 5. Germline CDR1 is MNHEY and CDR2 is SMNVEV (reference sequence). The CDR3 contains 17 residues.

The CDR3 sequence: CASSLLSRPNEQFF. The CDR3, as DNA: TGTGCCAGCAGTTTACTTTCCAGGCCCAACGAGCAGTTCTTC. This chain connects TRBV27 to TRBJ2-1; no clear D. This CDR3 is 14 amino acids long. The germline CDR1 and CDR2 sequences are MNHEY and SMNVEV (reference sequence). The ends were cut back, 2 bases at V and 10 bases at J, with 15 bases in the middle.

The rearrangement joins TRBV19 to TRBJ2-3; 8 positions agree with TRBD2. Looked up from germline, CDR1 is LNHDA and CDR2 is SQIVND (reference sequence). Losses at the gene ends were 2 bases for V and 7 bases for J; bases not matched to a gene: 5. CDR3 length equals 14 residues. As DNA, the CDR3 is TGTGCCAGTAGTATAACGGGAGGGCCAAATACGCAGTATTTT. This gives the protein CASSITGGPNTQYF. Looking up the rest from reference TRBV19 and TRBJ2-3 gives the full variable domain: DGGITQSPKYLFRKEGQNVTLSCEQNLNHDAMYWYRQDPGQGLRLIYYSQIVNDFQKGDIAEGYSVSREKKESFPLTVTSAQKNPTAFYLCASSITGGPNTQYFGPGTRLTVL.

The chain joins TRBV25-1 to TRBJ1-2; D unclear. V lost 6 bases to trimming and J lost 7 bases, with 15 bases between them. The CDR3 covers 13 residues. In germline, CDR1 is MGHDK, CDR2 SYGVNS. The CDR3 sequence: CASSPTPGFGYTF. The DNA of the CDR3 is TGTGCCAGCAGCCCCACCCCGGGGTTTGGCTACACCTTC.

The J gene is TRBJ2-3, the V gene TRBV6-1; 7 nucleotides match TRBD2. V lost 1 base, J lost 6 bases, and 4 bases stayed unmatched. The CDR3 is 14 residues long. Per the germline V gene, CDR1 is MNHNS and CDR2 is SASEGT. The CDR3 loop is CASSEEGGPDTQYF. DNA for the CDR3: TGTGCCAGCAGTGAAGAGGGAGGGCCCGATACGCAGTATTTT.

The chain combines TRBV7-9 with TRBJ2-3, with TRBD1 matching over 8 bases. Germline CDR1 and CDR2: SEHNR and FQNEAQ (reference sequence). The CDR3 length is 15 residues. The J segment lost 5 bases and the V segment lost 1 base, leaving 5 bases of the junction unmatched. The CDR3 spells CASSLGQGTLDTQYF. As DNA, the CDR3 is TGTGCCAGCAGCTTAGGACAGGGGACTTTAGATACGCAGTATTTT.

The CDR3 DNA sequence: TGTGCCAGCAGCCCGCCGGGGGGCCGGAGCTCCTACAATGAGCAGTTCTTC. It encodes CASSPPGGRSSYNEQFF. The chain recombines TRBV7-9 with TRBJ2-1, with a weak D call TRBD2 (7 bases). Germline V lookup: CDR1 SEHNR, CDR2 FQNEAQ (reference sequence). The CDR3 has 17 amino acids. V was clipped by 5 bases and J by 0 bases, with 17 bases between them.

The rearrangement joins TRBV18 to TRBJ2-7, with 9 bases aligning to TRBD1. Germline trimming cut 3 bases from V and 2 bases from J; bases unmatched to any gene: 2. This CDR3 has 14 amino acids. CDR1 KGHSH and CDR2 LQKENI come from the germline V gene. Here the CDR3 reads CASSPRDRAYEQYF. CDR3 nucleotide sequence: TGTGCCAGCTCACCCCGGGACAGGGCCTACGAGCAGTACTTC. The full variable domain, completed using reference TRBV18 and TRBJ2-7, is NAGVMQNPRHLVRRRGQEARLRCSPMKGHSHVYWYRQLPEEGLKFMVYLQKENIIDESGMPKERFSAEFPKEGPSILRIQQVVRGDSAAYFCASSPRDRAYEQYFGPGTRLTVT.